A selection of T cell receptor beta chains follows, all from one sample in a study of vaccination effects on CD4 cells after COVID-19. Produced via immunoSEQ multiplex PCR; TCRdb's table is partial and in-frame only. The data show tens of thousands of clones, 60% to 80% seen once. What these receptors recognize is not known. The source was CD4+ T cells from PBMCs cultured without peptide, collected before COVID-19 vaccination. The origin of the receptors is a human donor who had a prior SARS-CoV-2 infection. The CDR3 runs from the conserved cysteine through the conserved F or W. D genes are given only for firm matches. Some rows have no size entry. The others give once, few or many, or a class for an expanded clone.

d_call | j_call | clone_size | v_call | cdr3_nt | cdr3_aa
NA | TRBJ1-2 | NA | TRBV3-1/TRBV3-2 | TGTGCCAGCAGCCAAGAAGGATTGCCCGGAGGCTACACCTTC | CASSQEGLPGGYTF
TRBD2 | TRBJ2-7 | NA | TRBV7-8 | TGTGCCAGCAGCTTATTAGGGGGAAGACTAGCGGGAGTTTCCGAGCAGTACTTC | CASSLLGGRLAGVSEQYF
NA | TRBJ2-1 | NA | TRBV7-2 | TGTGCCAGCAGCTTAAGCCAAGCGGCCTACAATGAGCAGTTCTTC | CASSLSQAAYNEQFF
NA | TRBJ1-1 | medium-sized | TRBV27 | TGTGCCAGCATCGGCTGGGCCGGGGGTTCGGGAGCTTTCTTT | CASIGWAGGSGAFF
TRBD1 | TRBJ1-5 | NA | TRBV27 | TGTGCCAGCAGTTTCCCGGGACAGGGTTACGTTTCCAATCAGCCCCAGCATTTT | CASSFPGQGYVSNQPQHF
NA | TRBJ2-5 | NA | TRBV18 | TGTGCCAGCTCTTTTCAAGAGACCCAGTACTTC | CASSFQETQYF
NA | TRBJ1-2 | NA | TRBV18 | TGTGCCAGCTCAGGGACCGGCGGGGGCTACACCTTC | CASSGTGGGYTF
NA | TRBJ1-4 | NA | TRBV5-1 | TGCGCCAGCAGCGGGAGCGGGGATGAAAAACTGTTTTTT | CASSGSGDEKLFF
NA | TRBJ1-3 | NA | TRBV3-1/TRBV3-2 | TGTGCCAGCAGCCAAAGGGTCTCGGGGTCCGGAAACACCATATATTTT | CASSQRVSGSGNTIYF
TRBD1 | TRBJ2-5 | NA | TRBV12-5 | TGTGCTAGTGGTTTGACCGGACAGACAGGGGAGACCCAGTACTTC | CASGLTGQTGETQYF
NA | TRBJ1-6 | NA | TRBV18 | TGTGCCAGCTCACCACAAGTTGCAGGGGCCTTTAATTCACCCCTCCACTTT | CASSPQVAGAFNSPLHF
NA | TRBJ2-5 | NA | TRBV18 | TGTGCCAGCTCACCACCCCAGGGGGGCCAAGAGACCCAGTACTTC | CASSPPQGGQETQYF
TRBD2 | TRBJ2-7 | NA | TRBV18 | TGTGCCAGCTCACCACCGTGGGGGTCTGGGCGGGAGAAGGACGAGCAGTACTTC | CASSPPWGSGREKDEQYF
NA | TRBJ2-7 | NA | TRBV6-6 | TGTGCCAGCAGTTACTCGGCCTACGAGCAGTACTTC | CASSYSAYEQYF
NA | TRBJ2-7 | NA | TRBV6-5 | TGTGCCAGCACCCACTCGGGTCGCTACGAGCAGTACTTC | CASTHSGRYEQYF
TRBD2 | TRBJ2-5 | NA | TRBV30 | TGTGCCTGGAGTCAGGGTTGGGGGGGAGAGACCCAGTACTTC | CAWSQGWGGETQYF
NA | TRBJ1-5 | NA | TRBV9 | TGTGCCAGCAGCGTCGACGGACATAGCAATCAGCCCCAGCATTTT | CASSVDGHSNQPQHF
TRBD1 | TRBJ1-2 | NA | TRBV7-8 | TGTGCCAGCAGTCAACAGGGGGCGGACTATGGCTACACCTTC | CASSQQGADYGYTF
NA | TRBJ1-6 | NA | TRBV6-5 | TGTGCCAGCAGCGACCGAGGGGCAGTCAACTCACCCCTCCACTTT | CASSDRGAVNSPLHF
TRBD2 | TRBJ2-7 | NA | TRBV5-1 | TGCGCCAGCAGCCTAAAAAGCGGGAATTACGAGCAGTACTTC | CASSLKSGNYEQYF
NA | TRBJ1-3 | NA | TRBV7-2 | TGTGCCAGCAGCCCCGAGAGGGCGACAGACTCTGGAAACACCATATATTTT | CASSPERATDSGNTIYF
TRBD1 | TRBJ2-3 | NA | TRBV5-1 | TGCGCCAGCCAACAGGGGGCGGAGGATACGCAGTATTTT | CASQQGAEDTQYF
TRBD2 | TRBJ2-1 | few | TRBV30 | TGTGCCTGGAGACTAGCGGGGGGGTTTCACAATGAGCAGTTCTTC | CAWRLAGGFHNEQFF
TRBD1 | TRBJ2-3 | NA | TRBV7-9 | TGTGCCAGCAGCTTACCAGGACAGGCCTTCACAGATACGCAGTATTTT | CASSLPGQAFTDTQYF
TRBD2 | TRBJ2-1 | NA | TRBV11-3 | TGTGCCAGCAGCTTATGGACTAGCGGGAGCTCCTACAATGAGCAGTTCTTC | CASSLWTSGSSYNEQFF
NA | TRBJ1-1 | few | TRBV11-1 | TGTGCCAGCAGCTTAGACGGTCAGAACACTGAAGCTTTCTTT | CASSLDGQNTEAFF
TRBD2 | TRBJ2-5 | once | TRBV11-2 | TGTGCCAGCACCAGCGCTGCGGGAACGGGAGGGACCCAGTACTTC | CASTSAAGTGGTQYF
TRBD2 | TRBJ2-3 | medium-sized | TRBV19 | TGTGCCAGTAGTTACCCTAGCGGGAGCTCAGATACGCAGTATTTT | CASSYPSGSSDTQYF
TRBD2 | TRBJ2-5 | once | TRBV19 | TGTGCCAGTAGTACCCTAGCGGGAGCCGTGGAGACCCAGTACTTC | CASSTLAGAVETQYF
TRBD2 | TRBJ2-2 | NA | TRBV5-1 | TGCGCCAGCAGCTTGCGGGAGGGCCGCACCGGGGAGCTGTTTTTT | CASSLREGRTGELFF
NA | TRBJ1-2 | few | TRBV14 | TGTGCCAGCAGCCGTAGGCGCTATGGCTACACCTTC | CASSRRRYGYTF
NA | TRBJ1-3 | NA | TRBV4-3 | TGCGCCAGCAGCCAAGAGAGTCTTTCTGGAAACACCATATATTTT | CASSQESLSGNTIYF
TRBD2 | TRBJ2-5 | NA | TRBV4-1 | TGCGCCAGCAGTAGGGTAGCGGGAGGGTTCCAAGAGACCCAGTACTTC | CASSRVAGGFQETQYF
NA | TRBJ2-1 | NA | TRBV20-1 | TGCAGTGCTAATGAGGGGTATGAGCAGTTCTTC | CSANEGYEQFF
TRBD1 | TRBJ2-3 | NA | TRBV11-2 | TGTGCCAGCAGCTTAGATCTAGGGGGCGCCGGCACAGATACGCAGTATTTT | CASSLDLGGAGTDTQYF
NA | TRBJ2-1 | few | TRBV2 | TGTGCCAGCAAGAGGGAGAGCTCCTACAATGAGCAGTTCTTC | CASKRESSYNEQFF
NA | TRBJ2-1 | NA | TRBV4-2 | TGTGCCAGCAGCCAAGAGTCGGCTCAGGGCGATGAGCAGTTCTTC | CASSQESAQGDEQFF